These 3 T cell receptor beta chains came from one sample sequenced in a study of blood T cell repertoires in COVID-19. Clones were read by immunoSEQ multiplex PCR, and TCRdb kept only the in-frame ones, dropping some. The table lists fewer than 70,000 clones, almost 85% of them singletons, with 7.5% to 10% in the top ten. The sample comprised peripheral blood. These receptors all come from a man aged 50 to 59 with active COVID-19.

The V and J genes are TRBV5-4 and TRBJ2-7; a possible D gene is TRBD2 (6 bases). The CDR3 sequence is 16 residues long. V lost 0 bases, J lost 0 bases, and 13 bases lay in between. Germline assignment: CDR1 SGHNT and CDR2 YYREEE (reference sequence). CDR3 residues: CASSLAGTLSSYEQYF. CDR3 DNA sequence: TGTGCCAGCAGCTTGGCCGGGACTCTTAGCTCCTACGAGCAGTACTTC.

The V and J genes are TRBV5-1 and TRBJ1-5; D uncertain. Germline V gene sequence: CDR1 SGHRS, CDR2 YFSETQ. The CDR3 is made up of 15 amino acids. Trimming stripped 0 bases from V and 0 bases from J, with 7 bases between. CDR3 nucleotide sequence: TGCGCCAGCAGCTTGGACGGGAATAGCAATCAGCCCCAGCATTTT. This encodes CASSLDGNSNQPQHF. Full variable domain (remainder filled in from reference TRBV5-1 and TRBJ1-5): KAGVTQTPRYLIKTRGQQVTLSCSPISGHRSVSWYQQTPGQGLQFLFEYFSETQRNKGNFPGRFSGRQFSNSRSEMNVSTLELGDSALYLCASSLDGNSNQPQHFGDGTRLSIL.

This sequence joins TRBV9 and TRBJ1-2, with D possibly being TRBD1 (5 bases). The CDR3 covers 14 residues. Trimming removed 0 bases from V and 2 bases from J, with 8 bases in between. Germline V lookup: CDR1 SGDLS, CDR2 YYNGEE. The CDR3 loop is CASSVGGQNYGYTF. The CDR3 region has the DNA TGTGCCAGCAGCGTAGGAGGACAAAACTATGGCTACACCTTC.